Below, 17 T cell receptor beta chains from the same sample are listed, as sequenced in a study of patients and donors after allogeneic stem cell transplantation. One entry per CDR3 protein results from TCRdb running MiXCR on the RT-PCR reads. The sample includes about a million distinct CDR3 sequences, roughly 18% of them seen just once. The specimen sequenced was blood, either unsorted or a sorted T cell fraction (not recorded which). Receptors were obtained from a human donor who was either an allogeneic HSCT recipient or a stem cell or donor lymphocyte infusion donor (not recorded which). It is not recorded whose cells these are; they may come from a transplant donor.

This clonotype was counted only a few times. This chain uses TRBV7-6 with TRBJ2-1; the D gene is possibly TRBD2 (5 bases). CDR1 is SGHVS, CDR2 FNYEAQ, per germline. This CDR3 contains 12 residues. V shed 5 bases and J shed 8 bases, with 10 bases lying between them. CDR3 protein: CASSIRGHEQFF. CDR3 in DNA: TGTGCCAGCAGCATAAGAGGGCATGAGCAGTTCTTC.

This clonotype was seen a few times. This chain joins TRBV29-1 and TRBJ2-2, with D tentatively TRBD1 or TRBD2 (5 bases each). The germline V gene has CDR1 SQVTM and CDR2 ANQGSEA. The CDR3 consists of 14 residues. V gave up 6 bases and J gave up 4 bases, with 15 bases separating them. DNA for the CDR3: TGCAGCGTCGAGGGGCGGGCTTCCACCGGGGAGCTGTTTTTT. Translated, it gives CSVEGRASTGELFF.

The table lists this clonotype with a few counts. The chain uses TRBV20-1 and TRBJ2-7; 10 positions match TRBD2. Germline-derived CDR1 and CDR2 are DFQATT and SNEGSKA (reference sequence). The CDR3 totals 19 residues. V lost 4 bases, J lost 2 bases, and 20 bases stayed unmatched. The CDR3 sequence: CSAKRGGGLAASFTYEQYF. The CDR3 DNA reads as TGCAGTGCTAAGAGAGGGGGAGGACTAGCGGCCTCTTTTACCTACGAGCAGTACTTC.

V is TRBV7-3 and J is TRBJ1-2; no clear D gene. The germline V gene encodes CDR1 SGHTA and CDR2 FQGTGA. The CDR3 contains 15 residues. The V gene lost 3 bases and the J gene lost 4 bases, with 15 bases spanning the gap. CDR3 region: CASSLAADTVYGYTF. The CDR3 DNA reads TGTGCCAGCAGCTTGGCCGCAGACACCGTCTATGGCTACACCTTC.

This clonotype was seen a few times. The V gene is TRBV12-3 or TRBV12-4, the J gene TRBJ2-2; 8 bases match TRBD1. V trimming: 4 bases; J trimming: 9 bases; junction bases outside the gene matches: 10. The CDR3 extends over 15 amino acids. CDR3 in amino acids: CASSWGDRRSRELFF. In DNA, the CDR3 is TGTGCCAGCAGTTGGGGGGACAGGCGGTCAAGGGAGCTGTTTTTT.

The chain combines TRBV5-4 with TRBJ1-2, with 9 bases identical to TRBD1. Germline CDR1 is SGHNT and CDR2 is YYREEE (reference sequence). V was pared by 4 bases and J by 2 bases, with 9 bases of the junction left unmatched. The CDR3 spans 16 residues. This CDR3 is CASSPSTGTGNYGYTF. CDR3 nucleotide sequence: TGTGCCAGCAGCCCGTCCACCGGGACAGGGAACTATGGCTACACCTTC. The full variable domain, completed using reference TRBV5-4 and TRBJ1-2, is ETGVTQSPTHLIKTRGQQVTLRCSSQSGHNTVSWYQQALGQGPQFIFQYYREEENGRGNFPPRFSGLQFPNYSSELNVNALELDDSALYLCASSPSTGTGNYGYTFGSGTRLTVV.

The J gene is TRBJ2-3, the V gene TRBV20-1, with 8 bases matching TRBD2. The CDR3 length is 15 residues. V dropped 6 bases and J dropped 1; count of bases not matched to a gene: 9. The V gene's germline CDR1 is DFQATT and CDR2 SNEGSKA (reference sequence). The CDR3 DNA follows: TGCAGTGCCCTTATAGCGGGGAGGCGCACAGATACGCAGTATTTT. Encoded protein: CSALIAGRRTDTQYF.

The CDR3: CSARDQAHEQYF. Here the CDR3 DNA reads TGCAGTGCTAGAGATCAAGCGCACGAGCAGTACTTC. The V gene is TRBV20-1, the J gene TRBJ2-7; D unresolved. The CDR3 has 12 amino acids. Germline V gene sequence: CDR1 DFQATT, CDR2 SNEGSKA (reference sequence). V lost 0 bases to trimming and J lost 5 bases, with 8 bases between them.

CDR3 region: CSSWGGGGPDTQYF. The CDR3 DNA sequence: TGCAGCTCGTGGGGGGGCGGGGGGCCAGATACGCAGTATTTT. The chain combines TRBV29-1 with TRBJ2-3; 8 bases fit TRBD2. V gave up 8 bases and J gave up 4 bases; unmatched junction bases: 11. This CDR3 comprises 14 residues. Germline-derived CDR1 and CDR2 are SQVTM and ANQGSEA.

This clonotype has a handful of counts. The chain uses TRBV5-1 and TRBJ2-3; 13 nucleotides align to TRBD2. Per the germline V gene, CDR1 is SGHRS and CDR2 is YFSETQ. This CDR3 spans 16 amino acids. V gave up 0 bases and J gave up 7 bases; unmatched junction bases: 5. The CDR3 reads CASSLGTSGRSNTQYF. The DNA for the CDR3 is TGCGCCAGCAGCTTGGGGACTAGCGGGAGATCAAATACGCAGTATTTT.

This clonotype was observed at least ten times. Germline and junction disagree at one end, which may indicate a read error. The CDR3 bases are TGTGCCAGCAGTTCGACTGAGAACACTGAAGCTTTCTTT. It translates to CASSSTENTEAFF. The chain is built from TRBV5-1 and TRBJ1-1; D gene unclear. CDR1 SGHRS and CDR2 YFSETQ come from the germline V gene. The CDR3 extends over 13 amino acids.

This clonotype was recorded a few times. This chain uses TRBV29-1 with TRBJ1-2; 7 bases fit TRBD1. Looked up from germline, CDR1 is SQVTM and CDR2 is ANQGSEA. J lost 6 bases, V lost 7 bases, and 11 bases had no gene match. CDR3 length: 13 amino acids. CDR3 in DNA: TGCAGCGCCTCAAGCGGGACAGCAAATGGCTACACCTTC. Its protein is CSASSGTANGYTF.

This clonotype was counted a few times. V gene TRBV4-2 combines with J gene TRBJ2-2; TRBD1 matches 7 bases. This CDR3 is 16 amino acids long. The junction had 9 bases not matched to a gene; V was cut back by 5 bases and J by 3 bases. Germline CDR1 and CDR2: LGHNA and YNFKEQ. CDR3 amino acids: CASSTTGTDYTGELFF. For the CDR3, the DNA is TGTGCCAGCAGCACCACCGGGACAGATTACACCGGGGAGCTGTTTTTT.

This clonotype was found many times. The CDR3 protein is CASSGSVAEQFF. For the CDR3, the DNA is TGTGCCAGCAGTGGGAGCGTGGCAGAGCAGTTCTTC. The chain couples TRBV25-1 to TRBJ2-1; no definite D call. V shed 4 bases and J shed 10 bases, with 11 bases lying between them. There are 12 residues in the CDR3. Germline CDR1 reads MGHDK; CDR2 reads SYGVNS. Complete variable domain (other parts from reference TRBV25-1 and TRBJ2-1): EADIYQTPRYLVIGTGKKITLECSQTMGHDKMYWYQQDPGMELHLIHYSYGVNSTEKGDLSSESTVSRIRTEHFPLTLESARPSHTSQYLCASSGSVAEQFFGPGTRLTVL.

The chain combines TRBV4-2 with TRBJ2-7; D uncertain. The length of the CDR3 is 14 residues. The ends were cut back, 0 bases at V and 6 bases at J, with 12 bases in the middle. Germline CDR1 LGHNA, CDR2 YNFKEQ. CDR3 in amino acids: CASSQDNPLGEQYF. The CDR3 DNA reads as TGTGCCAGCAGCCAAGACAACCCCCTCGGCGAGCAGTACTTC.

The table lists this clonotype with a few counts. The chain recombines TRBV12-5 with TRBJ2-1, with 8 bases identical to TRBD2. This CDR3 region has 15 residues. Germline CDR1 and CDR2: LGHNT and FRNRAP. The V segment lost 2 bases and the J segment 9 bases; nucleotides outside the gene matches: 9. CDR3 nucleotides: TGTGCTAGTGGTTTGAGTAGCGGGATGCGGAGTGAGCAGTTCTTC. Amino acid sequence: CASGLSSGMRSEQFF.

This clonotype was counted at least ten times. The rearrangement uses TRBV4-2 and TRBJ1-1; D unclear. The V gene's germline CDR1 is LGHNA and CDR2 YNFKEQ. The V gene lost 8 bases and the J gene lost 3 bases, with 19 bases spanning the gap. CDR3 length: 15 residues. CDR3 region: CASLLRADKYTEAFF. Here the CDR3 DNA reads TGTGCCAGCCTCCTGCGGGCAGATAAATACACTGAAGCTTTCTTT.